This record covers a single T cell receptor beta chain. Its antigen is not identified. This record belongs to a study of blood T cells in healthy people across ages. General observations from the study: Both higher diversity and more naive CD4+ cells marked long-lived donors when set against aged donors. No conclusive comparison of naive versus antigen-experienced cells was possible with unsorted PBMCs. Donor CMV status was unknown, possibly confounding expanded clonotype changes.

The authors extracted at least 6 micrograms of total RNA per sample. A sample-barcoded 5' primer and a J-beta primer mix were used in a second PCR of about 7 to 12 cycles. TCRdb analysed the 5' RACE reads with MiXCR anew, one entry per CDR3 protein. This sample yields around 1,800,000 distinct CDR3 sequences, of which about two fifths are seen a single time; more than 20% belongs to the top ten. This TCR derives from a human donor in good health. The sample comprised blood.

The CDR3, as DNA: TGTGCCAGCAGCGAAACAGGGTTCGCGGACGAGCAGTACTTC. Translation: CASSETGFADEQYF. The chain employs TRBV7-3 and TRBJ2-7, with a weak D call TRBD1 (6 bases). Trimming took off 5 bases at V and 5 bases at J, with 16 bases between the two ends. CDR1 is SGHTA and CDR2 is FQGTGA in the germline V gene. The CDR3 has 14 residues.